This T cell receptor beta chain was sequenced during a study of T-cell reconstitution after alpha-beta-depleted transplantation in children. Preparation of the TCRbeta library used unique molecular identifiers. TCRdb re-analysed the PCR reads in MiXCR, keeping a single row per CDR3 protein. The sample has more than 200,000 distinct CDR3 sequences, about 8.8% seen once. The germline gives CDR1 MNHEY, CDR2 SMNVEV (reference sequence). CDR3 size: 15 residues. Trimming left V 3 bases short and J 1 base short, with 10 bases between. In this sample, this clonotype turned up many times. The clonotype originates from a human donor who donated a stem cell graft to a child with SCID. V and J are TRBV27 and TRBJ1-5; no clear D gene. This specimen consisted of PBMCs from the stem cell graft donor, obtained from the stem cell graft. DNA of the CDR3: TGTGCCAGCAGTTTGAAGCCTTACAGCAATCAGCCCCAGCATTTT. This encodes CASSLKPYSNQPQHF.